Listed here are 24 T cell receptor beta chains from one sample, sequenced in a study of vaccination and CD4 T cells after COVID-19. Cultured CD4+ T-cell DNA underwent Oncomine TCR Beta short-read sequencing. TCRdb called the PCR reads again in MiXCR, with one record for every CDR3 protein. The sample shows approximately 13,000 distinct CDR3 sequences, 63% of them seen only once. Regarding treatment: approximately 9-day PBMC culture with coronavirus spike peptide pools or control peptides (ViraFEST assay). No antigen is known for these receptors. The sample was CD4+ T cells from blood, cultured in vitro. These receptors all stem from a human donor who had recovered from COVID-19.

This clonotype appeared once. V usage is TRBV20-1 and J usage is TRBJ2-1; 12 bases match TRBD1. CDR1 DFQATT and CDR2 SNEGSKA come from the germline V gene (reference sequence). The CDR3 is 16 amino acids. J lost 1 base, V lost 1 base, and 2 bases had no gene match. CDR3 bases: TGCAGTGCTAGAGTGGGACAGGGGGCATCCTACAATGAGCAGTTCTTC. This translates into CSARVGQGASYNEQFF.

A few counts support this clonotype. The CDR3 here is CASSEAGDATDTQYF. CDR3 DNA: TGCGCCAGCAGTGAAGCGGGAGATGCCACAGATACGCAGTATTTT. This chain uses TRBV10-1 with TRBJ2-3, with 8 positions matching TRBD2. This CDR3 contains 15 residues. CDR1 and CDR2 (germline): WNHNN, SYGVQD (reference sequence). The ends lost 3 bases at V and 2 bases at J; junction bases unmatched: 4.

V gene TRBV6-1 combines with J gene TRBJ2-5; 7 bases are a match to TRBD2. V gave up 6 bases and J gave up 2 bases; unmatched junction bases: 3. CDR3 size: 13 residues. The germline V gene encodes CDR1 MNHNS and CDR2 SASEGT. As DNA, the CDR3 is TGTGCCAGCAGAGCTAGCGGACAAGAGACCCAGTACTTC. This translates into CASRASGQETQYF.

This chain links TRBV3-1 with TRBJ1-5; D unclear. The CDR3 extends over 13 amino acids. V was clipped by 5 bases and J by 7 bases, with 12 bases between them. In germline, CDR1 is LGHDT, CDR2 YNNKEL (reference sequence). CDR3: CASSVGVGQPQHF. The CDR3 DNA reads TGTGCCAGCAGCGTCGGGGTTGGGCAGCCCCAGCATTTT. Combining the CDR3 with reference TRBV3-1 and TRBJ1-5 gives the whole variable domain DTAVSQTPKYLVTQMGNDKSIKCEQNLGHDTMYWYKQDSKKFLKIMFSYNNKELIINETVPNRFSPKSPDKAHLNLHINSLELGDSAVYFCASSVGVGQPQHFGDGTRLSIL.

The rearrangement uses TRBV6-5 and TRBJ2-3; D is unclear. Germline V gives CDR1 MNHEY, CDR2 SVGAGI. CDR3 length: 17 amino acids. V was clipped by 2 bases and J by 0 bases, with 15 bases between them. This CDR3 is CASSYTARPSSTDTQYF. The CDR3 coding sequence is TGTGCCAGCAGTTACACAGCACGGCCGTCTAGCACAGATACGCAGTATTTT.

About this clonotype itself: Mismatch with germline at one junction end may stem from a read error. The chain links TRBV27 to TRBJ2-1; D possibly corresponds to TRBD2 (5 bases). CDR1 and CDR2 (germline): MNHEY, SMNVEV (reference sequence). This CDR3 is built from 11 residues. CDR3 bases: TGTGCCAGCAGAGACTACCATGAGCAGTTCTTC. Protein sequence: CASRDYHEQFF.

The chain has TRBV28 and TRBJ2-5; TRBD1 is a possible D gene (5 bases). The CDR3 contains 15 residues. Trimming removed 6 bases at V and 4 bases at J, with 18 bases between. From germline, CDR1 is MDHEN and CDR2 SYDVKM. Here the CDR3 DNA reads TGTGCCAGCAGCCTACTCTCCGACAGTCGAGAGACCCAGTACTTC. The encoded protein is CASSLLSDSRETQYF.

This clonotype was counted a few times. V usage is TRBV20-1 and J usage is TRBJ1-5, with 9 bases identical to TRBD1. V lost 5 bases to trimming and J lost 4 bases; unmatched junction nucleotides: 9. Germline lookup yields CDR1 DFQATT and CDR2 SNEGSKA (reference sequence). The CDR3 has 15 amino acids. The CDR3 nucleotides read TGCAGTGCTGGAGGCGGGACAGGGATTAATCAGCCCCAGCATTTT. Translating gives CSAGGGTGINQPQHF.

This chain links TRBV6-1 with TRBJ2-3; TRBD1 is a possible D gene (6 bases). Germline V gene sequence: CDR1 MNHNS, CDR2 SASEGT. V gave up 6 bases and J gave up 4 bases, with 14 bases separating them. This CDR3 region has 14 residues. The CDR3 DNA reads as TGTGCCAGCAGAAGAGCAGGGGCCGCAGATACGCAGTATTTT. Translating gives CASRRAGAADTQYF.

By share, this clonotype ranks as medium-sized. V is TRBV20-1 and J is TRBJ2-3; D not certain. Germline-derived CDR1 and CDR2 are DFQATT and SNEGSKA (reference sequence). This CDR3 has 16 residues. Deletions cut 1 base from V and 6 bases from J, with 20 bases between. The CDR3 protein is CSARATADGWVDTQYF. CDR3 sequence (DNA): TGCAGTGCTAGAGCAACGGCGGATGGATGGGTCGATACGCAGTATTTT.

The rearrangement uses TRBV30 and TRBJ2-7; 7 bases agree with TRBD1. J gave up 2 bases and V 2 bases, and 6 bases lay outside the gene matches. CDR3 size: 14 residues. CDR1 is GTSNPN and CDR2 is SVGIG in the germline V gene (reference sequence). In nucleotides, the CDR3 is TGTGCCTGGAGTCCTCGGACAGGACCCTACGAGCAGTACTTC. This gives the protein CAWSPRTGPYEQYF. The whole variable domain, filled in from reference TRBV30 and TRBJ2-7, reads SQTIHQWPATLVQPVGSPLSLECTVEGTSNPNLYWYRQAAGRGLQLLFYSVGIGQISSEVPQNLSASRPQDRQFILSSKKLLLSDSGFYLCAWSPRTGPYEQYFGPGTRLTVT.

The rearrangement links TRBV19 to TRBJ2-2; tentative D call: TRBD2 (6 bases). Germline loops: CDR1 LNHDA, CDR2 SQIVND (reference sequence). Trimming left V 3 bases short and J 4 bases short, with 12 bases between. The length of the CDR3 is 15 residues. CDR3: CASSIPGVSTGELFF. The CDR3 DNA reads TGTGCCAGTAGTATCCCGGGAGTTTCCACCGGGGAGCTGTTTTTT.

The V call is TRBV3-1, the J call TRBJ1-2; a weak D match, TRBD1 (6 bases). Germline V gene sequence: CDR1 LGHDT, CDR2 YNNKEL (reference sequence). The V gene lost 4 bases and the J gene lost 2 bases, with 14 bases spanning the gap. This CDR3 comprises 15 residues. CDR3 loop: CASSPGNRDNYGYTF. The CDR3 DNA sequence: TGTGCCAGCAGCCCTGGAAACAGGGACAACTATGGCTACACCTTC.

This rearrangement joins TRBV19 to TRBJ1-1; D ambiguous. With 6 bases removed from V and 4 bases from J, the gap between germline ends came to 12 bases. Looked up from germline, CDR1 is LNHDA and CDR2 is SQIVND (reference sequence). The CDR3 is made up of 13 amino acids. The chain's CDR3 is CASSGVSGTEAFF. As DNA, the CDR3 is TGTGCCAGTAGCGGGGTTTCTGGCACTGAAGCTTTCTTT.

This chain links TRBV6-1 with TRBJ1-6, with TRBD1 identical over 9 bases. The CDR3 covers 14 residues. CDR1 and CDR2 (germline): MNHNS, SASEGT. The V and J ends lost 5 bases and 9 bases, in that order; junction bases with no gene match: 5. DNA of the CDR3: TGTGCCAGCAGTCCTGGACAGGGGTCTTCACCCCTCCACTTT. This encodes CASSPGQGSSPLHF.

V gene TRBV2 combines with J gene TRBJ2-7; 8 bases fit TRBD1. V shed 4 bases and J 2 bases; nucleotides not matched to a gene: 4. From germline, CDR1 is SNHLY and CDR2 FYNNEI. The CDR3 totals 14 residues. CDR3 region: CASSGQGATYEQYF. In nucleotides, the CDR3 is TGTGCCAGCAGTGGGCAGGGGGCTACCTACGAGCAGTACTTC.

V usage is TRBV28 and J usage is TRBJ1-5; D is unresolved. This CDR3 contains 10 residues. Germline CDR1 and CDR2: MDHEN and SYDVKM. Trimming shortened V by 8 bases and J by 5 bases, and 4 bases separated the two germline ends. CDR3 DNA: TGTGCCAGCGGGGATCAGCCCCAGCATTTT. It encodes CASGDQPQHF.

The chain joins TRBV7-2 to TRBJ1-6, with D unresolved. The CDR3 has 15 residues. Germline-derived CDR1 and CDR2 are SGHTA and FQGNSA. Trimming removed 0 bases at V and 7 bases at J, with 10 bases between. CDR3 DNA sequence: TGTGCCAGCAGCTTAGCTTTACTCGCAAATTCACCCCTCCACTTT. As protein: CASSLALLANSPLHF.

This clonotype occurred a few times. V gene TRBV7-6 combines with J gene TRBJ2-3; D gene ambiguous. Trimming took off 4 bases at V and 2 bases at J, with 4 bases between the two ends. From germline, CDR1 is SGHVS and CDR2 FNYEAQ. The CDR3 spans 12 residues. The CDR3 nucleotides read TGTGCCAGCAGCTCCTACACAGATACGCAGTATTTT. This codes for CASSSYTDTQYF.

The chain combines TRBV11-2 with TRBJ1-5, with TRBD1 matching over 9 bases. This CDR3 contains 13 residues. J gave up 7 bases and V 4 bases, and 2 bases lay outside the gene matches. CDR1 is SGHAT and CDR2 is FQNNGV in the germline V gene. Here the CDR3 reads CASSWDRAQPQHF. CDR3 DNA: TGTGCCAGCAGCTGGGACAGGGCCCAGCCCCAGCATTTT.

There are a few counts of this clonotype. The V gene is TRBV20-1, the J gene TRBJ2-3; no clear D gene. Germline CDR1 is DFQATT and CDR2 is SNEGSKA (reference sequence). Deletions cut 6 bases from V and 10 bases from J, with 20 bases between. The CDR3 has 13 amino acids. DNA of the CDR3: TGCAGTGCCCCTCCTACTCCGGACCAGTCGCAGTATTTT. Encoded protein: CSAPPTPDQSQYF.

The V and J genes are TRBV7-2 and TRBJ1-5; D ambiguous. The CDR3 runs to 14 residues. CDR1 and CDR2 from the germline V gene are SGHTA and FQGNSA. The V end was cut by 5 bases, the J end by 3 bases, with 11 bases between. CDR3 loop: CASSPGSFNQPQHF. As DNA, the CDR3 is TGTGCCAGCAGCCCGGGGAGTTTCAATCAGCCCCAGCATTTT.

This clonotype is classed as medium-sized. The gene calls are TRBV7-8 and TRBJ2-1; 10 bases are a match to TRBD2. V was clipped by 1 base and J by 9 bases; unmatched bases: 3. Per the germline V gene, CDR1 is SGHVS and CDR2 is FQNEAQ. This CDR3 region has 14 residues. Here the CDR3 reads CASSLGLAGAEQFF. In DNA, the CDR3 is TGTGCCAGCAGCTTAGGGCTAGCGGGAGCTGAGCAGTTCTTC.

Here the CDR3 DNA reads TGTGCCGGGGCGGGACTAGCGGGAGTCGAGCAGTACTTC. Translated, it gives CAGAGLAGVEQYF. The chain carries TRBV30 and TRBJ2-7; 14 bases line up with TRBD2. CDR3 size: 13 residues. V dropped 8 bases and J dropped 6; count of bases not matched to a gene: 6. Per germline, CDR1 GTSNPN and CDR2 SVGIG (reference sequence).